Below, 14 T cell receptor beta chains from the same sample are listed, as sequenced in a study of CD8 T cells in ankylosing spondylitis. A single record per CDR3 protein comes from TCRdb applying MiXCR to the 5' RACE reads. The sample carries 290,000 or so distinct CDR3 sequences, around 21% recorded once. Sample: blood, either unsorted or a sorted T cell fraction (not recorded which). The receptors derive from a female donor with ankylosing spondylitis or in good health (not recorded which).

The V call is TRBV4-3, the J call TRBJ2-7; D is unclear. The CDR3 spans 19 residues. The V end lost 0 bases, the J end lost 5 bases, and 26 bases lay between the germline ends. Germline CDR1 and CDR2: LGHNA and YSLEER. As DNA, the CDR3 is TGCGCCAGCAGCCAAGAGATAGAGGTGCCCGGAGCCCTCCGGGACGAGCAGTACTTC. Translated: CASSQEIEVPGALRDEQYF.

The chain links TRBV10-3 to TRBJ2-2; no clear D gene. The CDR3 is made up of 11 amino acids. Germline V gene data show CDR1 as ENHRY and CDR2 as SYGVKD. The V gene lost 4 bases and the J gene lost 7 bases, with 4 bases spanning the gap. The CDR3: CAISAGGELFF. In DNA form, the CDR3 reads TGTGCCATCAGTGCGGGCGGGGAGCTGTTTTTT.

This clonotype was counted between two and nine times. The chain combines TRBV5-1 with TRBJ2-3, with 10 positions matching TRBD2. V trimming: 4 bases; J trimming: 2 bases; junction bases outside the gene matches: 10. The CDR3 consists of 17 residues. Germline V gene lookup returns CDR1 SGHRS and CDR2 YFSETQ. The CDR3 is CASSPFSGRPITDTQYF. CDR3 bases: TGCGCCAGCAGCCCCTTTAGCGGGAGGCCAATCACAGATACGCAGTATTTT.

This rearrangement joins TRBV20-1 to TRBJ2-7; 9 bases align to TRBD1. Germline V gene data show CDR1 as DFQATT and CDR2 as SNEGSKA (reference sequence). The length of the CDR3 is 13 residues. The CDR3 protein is CRAQGQGSYEQYF. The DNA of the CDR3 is TGCAGAGCTCAGGGACAGGGATCCTACGAGCAGTACTTC.

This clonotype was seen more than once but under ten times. CDR3 in amino acids: CASSTEGTSGTYEQYF. The CDR3, as DNA: TGTGCCAGCAGCACCGAGGGGACTAGCGGTACCTACGAGCAGTACTTC. This chain connects TRBV7-2 to TRBJ2-7; 11 nucleotides line up with TRBD2. With V trimmed by 5 bases and J by 2 bases, 8 bases remained unmatched. The germline V gene encodes CDR1 SGHTA and CDR2 FQGNSA. This CDR3 spans 16 amino acids. Based on the CDR3 plus reference TRBV7-2 and TRBJ2-7, the full variable domain is GAGVSQSPSNKVTEKGKDVELRCDPISGHTALYWYRQSLGQGLEFLIYFQGNSAPDKSGLPSDRFSAERTGGSVSTLTIQRTQQEDSAVYLCASSTEGTSGTYEQYFGPGTRLTVT.

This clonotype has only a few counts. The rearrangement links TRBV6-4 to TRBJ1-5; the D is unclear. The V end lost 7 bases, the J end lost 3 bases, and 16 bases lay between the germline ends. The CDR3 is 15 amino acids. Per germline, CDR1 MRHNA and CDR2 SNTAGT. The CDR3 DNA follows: TGTGCCAGCACTCTTCAAGGGAGTGCCAATCAGCCCCAGCATTTT. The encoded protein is CASTLQGSANQPQHF.

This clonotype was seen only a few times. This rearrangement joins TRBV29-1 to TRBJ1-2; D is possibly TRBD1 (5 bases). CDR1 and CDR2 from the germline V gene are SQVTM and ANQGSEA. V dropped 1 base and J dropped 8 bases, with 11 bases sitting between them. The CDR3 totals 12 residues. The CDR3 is CSVEGGGEGYTF. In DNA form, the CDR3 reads TGCAGCGTTGAAGGGGGGGGTGAGGGCTACACCTTC.

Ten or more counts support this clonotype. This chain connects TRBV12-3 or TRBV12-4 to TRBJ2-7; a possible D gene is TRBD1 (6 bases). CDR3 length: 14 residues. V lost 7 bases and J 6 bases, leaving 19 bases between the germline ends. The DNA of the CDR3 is TGTGCCAGCACCCAACAGGGAGAGATAGGCGAGCAGTACTTC. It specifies CASTQQGEIGEQYF.

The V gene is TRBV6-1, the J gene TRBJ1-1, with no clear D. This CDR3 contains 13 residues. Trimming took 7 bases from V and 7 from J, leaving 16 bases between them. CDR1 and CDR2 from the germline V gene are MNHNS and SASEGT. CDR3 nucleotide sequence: TGTGCCAGCACCTTTCGGGTAACGGTTGAAGCTTTCTTT. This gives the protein CASTFRVTVEAFF.

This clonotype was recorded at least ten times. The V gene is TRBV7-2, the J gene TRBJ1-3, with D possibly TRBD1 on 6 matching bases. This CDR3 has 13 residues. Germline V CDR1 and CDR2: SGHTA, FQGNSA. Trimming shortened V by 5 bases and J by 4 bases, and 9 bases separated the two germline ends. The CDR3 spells CASSAGQGNTIYF. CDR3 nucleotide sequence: TGTGCCAGCAGCGCCGGACAGGGAAACACCATATATTTT.

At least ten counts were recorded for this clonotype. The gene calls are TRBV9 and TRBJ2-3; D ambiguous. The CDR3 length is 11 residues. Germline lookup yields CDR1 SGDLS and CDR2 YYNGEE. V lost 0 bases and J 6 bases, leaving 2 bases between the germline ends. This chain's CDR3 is CASSVADTQYF. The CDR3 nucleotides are TGTGCCAGCAGCGTAGCGGATACGCAGTATTTT.

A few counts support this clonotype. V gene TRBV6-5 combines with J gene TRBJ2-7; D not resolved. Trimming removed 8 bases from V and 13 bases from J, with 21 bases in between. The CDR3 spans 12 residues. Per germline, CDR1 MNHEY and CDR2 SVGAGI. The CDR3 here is CASALGKGSIYF. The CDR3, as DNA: TGTGCCAGCGCCCTGGGGAAGGGTTCAATTTACTTC.

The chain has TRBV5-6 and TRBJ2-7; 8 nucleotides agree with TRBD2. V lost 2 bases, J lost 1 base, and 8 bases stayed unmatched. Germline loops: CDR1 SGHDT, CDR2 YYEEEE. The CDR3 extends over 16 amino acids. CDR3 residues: CASSLGIAGRSYEQYF. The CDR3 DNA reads TGTGCCAGCAGCTTAGGTATAGCGGGAAGGTCCTACGAGCAGTACTTC.

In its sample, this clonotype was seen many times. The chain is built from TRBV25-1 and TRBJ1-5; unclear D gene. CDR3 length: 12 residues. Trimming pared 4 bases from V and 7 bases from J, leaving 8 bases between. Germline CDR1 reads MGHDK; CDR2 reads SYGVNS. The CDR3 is CASSGLGQPQHF. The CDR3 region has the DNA TGTGCCAGCAGTGGCCTAGGGCAGCCCCAGCATTTT.